This paragraph reports one TCR beta chain. Which antigen it targets is not known. No base quality values were provided; no much bigger clone lies one nucleotide off. The time point label on this specimen signifies: week 35, safety follow-up. Each vaccine dose was 300 ug of a 20-mer mutant IDH1 peptide in Montanide, given subcutaneously with topical imiquimod. Patients were given eight vaccinations, in weeks 1, 3, 5, 7, 11, 15, 19 and 23, which matched visits V03 through V10. Donors had newly diagnosed WHO grade 3 or 4 IDH1-mutant astrocytomas with loss of nuclear ATRX. The samples were drawn from NOA16, a multicentre, single-arm, open-label phase I trial in Germany that tested a mutant IDH1 peptide vaccine in humans for the first time. Genomic DNA for TCRB sequencing was extracted from EDTA blood using the DNeasy Blood and Tissue Kit. The source of the sample is a study of a mutant IDH1 vaccine in newly diagnosed glioma (dated by TCRdb to about 2021). Regarding the complete study: Vaccination started 4-6 weeks after radiotherapy alone, or was given together with temozolomide cycles in the groups whose treatment included chemotherapy. Longitudinal TCRB deep sequencing was done for some 25 treated patients, wherever samples were available for exploratory analyses. Before enrollment, most patients had been given radiochemotherapy with temozolomide as standard therapy, while the rest had received either radiotherapy alone or temozolomide alone. Peripheral blood was collected at six visits: V03 (baseline), V05, V07, V10, V12 and V13. The week-35 safety follow-up was designated visit V12, and the week-47 end of study was designated visit V13. Of the approximately 35 treated patients, approximately 62% were male and roughly 38% were female, and a mean age of roughly 40 years was recorded.

Libraries came from the immunoSEQ multiplex PCR assay. Rearranged TCR beta chain sequences were amplified with the hsTCRB Kit following the manufacturer's protocol. An Illumina MiSeq was used to sequence the TCRB libraries. Processing in the source paper ran as follows. The proprietary platform of the kit vendor was used for demultiplexing, trimming and gene mapping. This immuneACCESS table, as held by TCRdb, lists in-frame sequences with V and J called but not all clones. Of the missing ones, under half trace to an unresolved V gene in checked studies; the others have no known cause. From that table come the V and J calls and clone size; the DNA was used to work out D and trimming. The sample table lists over 25,000 clones, 65% to 85% of them with a count of one. Clones ranked in the top ten supply about 9.3% of the sample. Points the paper makes about the study in general: Immune responses induced by the vaccine were seen in about 93% of patients across multiple MHC alleles. It was noted by the authors that analyses of patient blood samples could not be reproduced owing to sample limitations. Pseudoprogression seemed to be unrelated to changes in the top peripheral T cell clonotypes found by TCRB sequencing. PBMC samples for TCRB deep sequencing were selected based on availability.

Looking up the germline V gene (reference sequence) yields CDR1 LNHDA and CDR2 SQIVND. The junction shows trimming of 1 base on V and 6 bases on J, and the gene matches do not reach 9 bases of it. The CDR3 sequence holds 16 residues, the cysteine and phenylalanine included. This entry keeps only the CDR3 DNA: 48 bases, framed from base 1. Sequences were derived from PBMCs, sampled from a glioma patient whose treatment included an IDH1 peptide vaccine. This TCR derives from a young woman with glioma. Some clones in this sample may be carry-over from other donors' samples. This receptor chain uses TRBV19 and TRBJ1-5; 7 nucleotides in the junction match TRBD1. The CDR3 amino acid sequence is: CASSIGEGAKGQPQHF. The DNA reads as follows: TGTGCCAGTAGTATAGGGGAGGGGGCGAAAGGTCAGCCCCAGCATTTT.